The 2 T cell receptor beta chains listed next were all sequenced from one sample in a study of cytomegalovirus exposure and HLA in healthy donors (dated by TCRdb to the late 2010s). Library creation used the immunoSEQ multiplex PCR assay. Held by TCRdb, this immuneACCESS table contains in-frame sequences only and omits some clones. Under half of the omission traces to an unresolved V gene where checked; the cause of the rest is unknown. Within this sample are fewer than 200,000 clones, with approximately 86% of them counted one time only. Around 2% of the sample belongs to the ten largest clones. Sequencing was carried out using PBMCs. The source of these receptors is a woman between 18 and 29 years old in good health and CMV-seronegative.

The CDR3 nucleotides read TGTGCCAGCAGCTTAGCCCGTAGCGTCGGCAATCAGCCCCAGCATTTT. Its protein is CASSLARSVGNQPQHF. The J gene is TRBJ1-5, the V gene TRBV7-2; no definite D call. Germline V gene sequence: CDR1 SGHTA, CDR2 FQGNSA. The CDR3 runs to 16 residues. V dropped 0 bases and J dropped 2 bases, with 11 bases sitting between them. The complete variable domain, with remaining parts taken from reference TRBV7-2 and TRBJ1-5, reads GAGVSQSPSNKVTEKGKDVELRCDPISGHTALYWYRQSLGQGLEFLIYFQGNSAPDKSGLPSDRFSAERTGGSVSTLTIQRTQQEDSAVYLCASSLARSVGNQPQHFGDGTRLSIL.

The chain recombines TRBV19 with TRBJ2-7, with 13 bases lining up with TRBD2. The germline V gene encodes CDR1 LNHDA and CDR2 SQIVND (reference sequence). The CDR3 runs 17 residues. J gave up 5 bases and V 6 bases, and 13 bases lay outside the gene matches. DNA of the CDR3: TGTGCCAGTAGGGCGCCGGGACTAGCGGGGCGCATCGACGAGCAGTACTTC. Protein: CASRAPGLAGRIDEQYF.